Listed below are T cell receptor beta chains from one sample, sequenced in a study of T cells in Graves' hyperthyroidism and ophthalmopathy. TCRdb ran MiXCR on the multiplex PCR reads and lists one entry per CDR3 protein. The data show about 720,000 distinct CDR3 sequences, with approximately 19% seen just once and 16% held by the top ten. Sequencing was done on a sample of blood. The receptors derive from a woman in her fifties or sixties with Graves' hyperthyroidism that later progressed to Graves' ophthalmopathy. CDR3s include the opening cysteine and the closing phenylalanine or tryptophan. D genes are given only for firm matches. Where a row states a size, it is once, few, many or the class of an expanded clone; other rows omit it.

V gene	clone size	D gene	J gene	CDR3 protein	CDR3 DNA
TRBV12-3/TRBV12-4	-	-	TRBJ2-1	CASSLWLAPYNEQFF	TGTGCCAGCAGTTTGTGGCTAGCGCCTTACAATGAGCAGTTCTTC
TRBV4-1	-	TRBD2	TRBJ2-1	CASSRGLVLDEQFF	TGCGCCAGCAGCCGAGGACTAGTTTTAGATGAGCAGTTCTTC
TRBV27	-	TRBD1	TRBJ1-1	CASSLRGHYRGGRAFF	TGTGCCAGCAGTTTACGGGGACACTACAGGGGCGGGCGTGCTTTCTTT
TRBV7-9	many	-	TRBJ2-7	CASRLGRGPYEQYF	TGTGCCAGCAGGCTGGGACGGGGGCCCTACGAGCAGTACTTC
TRBV2	once	TRBD2	TRBJ2-5	CASREGLAGIQLGGTQYF	TGTGCCAGCAGGGAAGGACTAGCGGGGATACAACTCGGAGGGACCCAGTACTTC
TRBV11-2	-	-	TRBJ2-5	CASTRVITRQETQYF	TGTGCCAGCACCCGAGTCATAACCCGGCAAGAGACCCAGTACTTC
TRBV7-6	many	TRBD1	TRBJ1-1	CASSLARGQPNTEAFF	TGTGCCAGCAGCTTAGCGCGGGGACAGCCGAACACTGAAGCTTTCTTT
TRBV5-1	-	TRBD2	TRBJ2-1	CASSSLAGGYNEQLF	TGCGCCAGCAGCTCTCTAGCGGGGGGTTACAATGAGCAGCTCTTC
TRBV24-1	-	-	TRBJ2-1	CATALGESSYNEQFF	TGTGCCACCGCCTTAGGGGAATCCTCCTACAATGAGCAGTTCTTC
TRBV29-1	few	TRBD2	TRBJ2-7	CSARERGGPEQYF	TGCAGCGCCAGGGAGCGGGGGGGCCCCGAGCAGTACTTC
TRBV6-6	many	-	TRBJ1-5	CASSYSTGGNQPQHF	TGTGCCAGCAGTTACTCGACTGGGGGCAATCAGCCCCAGCATTTT
TRBV11-2	-	TRBD1	TRBJ2-6	CASSKRGRPDPSGANVLTF	TGTGCCAGCAGCAAGAGGGGGCGCCCAGACCCCTCTGGGGCCAACGTCCTGACTTTC
TRBV3-1	-	TRBD1	TRBJ1-2	CASSFQTGTPYGYTF	TGTGCCAGCAGCTTCCAGACAGGGACCCCATATGGCTACACCTTC
TRBV20-1	-	TRBD1	TRBJ1-1	CSARSGTDSTEAFF	TGCAGTGCTAGATCCGGGACAGATTCTACTGAAGCTTTCTTT
TRBV7-9	-	-	TRBJ2-5	CASRLGLAEETQYF	TGTGCCAGCAGGCTAGGGTTGGCGGAAGAGACCCAGTACTTC
TRBV30	many	-	TRBJ1-1	CAWRRVHTEAFF	TGTGCCTGGAGACGGGTGCACACTGAAGCTTTCTTT
TRBV18	few	-	TRBJ2-3	CASSPRVEPVTDTQYF	TGTGCCAGCTCACCCCGAGTTGAACCTGTCACAGATACGCAGTATTTT
TRBV9	-	-	TRBJ2-7	CASSVRPSYEQYF	TGTGCCAGCAGCGTCCGGCCCAGCTACGAGCAGTACTTC
TRBV12-3/TRBV12-4	-	-	TRBJ1-5	CASSLGDGLYQPQHF	TGTGCCAGCAGTTTAGGGGACGGCCTGTATCAGCCCCAGCATTTT
TRBV7-6	few	-	TRBJ2-3	CASSLGRTLSNTDTQYF	TGTGCCAGCAGCTTAGGGAGGACCCTGTCTAACACAGATACGCAGTATTTT
TRBV20-1	many	TRBD1	TRBJ2-1	CSAPNRGRYNEQFF	TGCAGTGCCCCTAACAGGGGGCGTTACAATGAGCAGTTCTTC
TRBV6-1	few	TRBD1	TRBJ1-2	CASSQSVPGQGPHGYTF	TGTGCCAGCAGCCAATCCGTCCCGGGACAGGGACCCCATGGCTACACCTTC
TRBV12-3/TRBV12-4	many	-	TRBJ2-1	CASSLTAGVNEQFF	TGTGCCAGCAGTTTAACTGCAGGGGTCAATGAGCAGTTCTTC
TRBV7-2	few	-	TRBJ1-4	CASSLALRGGEKLFF	TGTGCCAGCAGCTTAGCGCTAAGGGGCGGTGAAAAACTGTTTTTT
TRBV6-1	few	-	TRBJ1-6	CASRKQGTTSPLHF	TGTGCCAGCAGAAAACAGGGTACAACTTCACCCCTCCACTTT
TRBV5-8	-	TRBD2	TRBJ2-1	CASSLELAGGQYNEQFF	TGTGCCAGCAGCTTGGAACTAGCGGGGGGGCAATACAATGAGCAGTTCTTC
TRBV12-3/TRBV12-4	many	TRBD1	TRBJ2-5	CAIKSSRDRVPETQYF	TGTGCCATCAAAAGTTCCCGGGACAGGGTGCCGGAGACCCAGTACTTC
TRBV18	-	TRBD1	TRBJ2-1	CASSTSGTGGHNEQFF	TGTGCCAGCTCCACGAGTGGGACAGGGGGACACAATGAGCAGTTCTTC
TRBV7-2	many	TRBD1	TRBJ2-1	CASSPTGVPYNEQFF	TGTGCCAGCAGCCCGACAGGGGTCCCCTACAATGAGCAGTTCTTC
TRBV19	-	-	TRBJ1-1	CASSIDDGGTEAFF	TGTGCCAGTAGTATTGATGACGGGGGTACTGAAGCTTTCTTT
TRBV12-3/TRBV12-4	-	TRBD2	TRBJ2-1	CASSSSGGYHNEQFF	TGTGCCAGCAGTTCAAGCGGGGGCTATCACAATGAGCAGTTCTTC
TRBV10-3	many	-	TRBJ1-2	CASNIEGGRLHGYTF	TGTGCCAGCAACATCGAAGGGGGGCGCCTCCATGGCTACACCTTC
TRBV7-8	many	TRBD1	TRBJ1-5	CASSVLSGTAQQPQHF	TGTGCCAGCAGCGTATTGAGCGGGACAGCTCAACAGCCCCAGCATTTT
TRBV11-2	many	-	TRBJ1-1	CASSLGGRQNTEAFF	TGTGCCAGCAGCTTAGGAGGCAGGCAGAACACTGAAGCTTTCTTT
TRBV9	few	TRBD1	TRBJ1-3	CASSPGQYSGNTIYF	TGTGCCAGCAGCCCGGGACAGTACTCTGGAAACACCATATATTTT
TRBV5-8	few	TRBD1	TRBJ1-5	CASRPGRDRGYQPQHF	TGTGCCAGCAGACCGGGCCGGGACAGGGGGTATCAGCCCCAGCATTTT
TRBV9	few	-	TRBJ2-5	CASGSGGDPETQYF	TGTGCCAGCGGTTCCGGGGGTGACCCCGAGACCCAGTACTTC
TRBV6-1	-	-	TRBJ2-5	CASSRGTYEETQYF	TGTGCCAGCAGTAGAGGGACGTATGAAGAGACCCAGTACTTC
TRBV6-1	many	TRBD2	TRBJ2-5	CASSAPGLPQETQYF	TGTGCCAGCAGTGCCCCGGGACTACCCCAAGAGACCCAGTACTTC
TRBV3-1	many	TRBD1	TRBJ1-5	CASSQAPTGVGNQPQHF	TGTGCCAGCAGCCAAGCTCCCACAGGGGTGGGCAATCAGCCCCAGCATTTT
TRBV3-1	many	-	TRBJ1-5	CASSQGQGNQPQHF	TGTGCCAGCAGCCAAGGACAGGGCAATCAGCCCCAGCATTTT
TRBV13	few	-	TRBJ2-7	CASSLQTHYEQYF	TGTGCCAGCAGCTTACAGACACACTACGAGCAGTACTTC
TRBV6-1	many	TRBD2	TRBJ2-3	CASTERGGLPDTQYF	TGTGCCAGCACCGAGCGGGGGGGCCTCCCAGATACGCAGTATTTT